Only one count was recorded for the clone carrying this T cell receptor beta chain. This sample stems from a study of T cell changes during pregnancy in multiple sclerosis. V was shortened by 6 bases and J by 2 bases, with 20 bases between the two germline ends. Germline CDR1 and CDR2: LNHDA and SQIVND (reference sequence). The CDR3 contains 16 residues. TCRdb's copy holds only in-frame clones and misses some; the assay was immunoSEQ multiplex PCR. The table has around 80,000 clones, 94% seen once. The TCR sequence derives from a female donor in good health, enrolled as a control in a pregnancy study. The sequencing here drew on peripheral blood, taken in the second trimester of pregnancy. V and J are TRBV19 and TRBJ2-7, with D possibly being TRBD1 (6 bases). The CDR3 sequence is CASRKESGTSPYEQYF. The CDR3 DNA reads TGTGCCAGTAGAAAGGAGTCCGGGACATCGCCCTACGAGCAGTACTTC.